This is a list of T cell receptor beta chains from one sample in a study of regulatory and conventional T cells in RAG deficiency. Sequencing was performed with immunoSEQ multiplex PCR; in TCRdb, only in-frame clones are kept and a portion is missing. The sample lists tens of thousands of clones, 90% to 95% occurring once. This sample was shared with a second study, whose subject was regulatory T cells.

The sample was Tregs sorted from blood. The receptor source for this set is a human donor in good health. Both conserved end residues are part of each CDR3. D genes are given only for firm matches. The size field is filled for only some rows; it gives once, few, many or a size class.

j_call	v_call	d_call	clone_size	cdr3_nt	cdr3_aa
TRBJ1-2	TRBV28	NA	NA	TGTGCCAGCAAGGAATCAAACTATGGCTACACCTTC	CASKESNYGYTF
TRBJ2-3	TRBV10-3	TRBD2	NA	TGTGCCATCAGTGAGTCGAGGCCTAGCGGGGGGGCAGGAGATACGCAGTATTTT	CAISESRPSGGAGDTQYF
TRBJ2-3	TRBV10-3	NA	once	TGTGCCATCAGTGGGGGTAGATTAGCTCGTCCAGATACGCAGTATTTT	CAISGGRLARPDTQYF
TRBJ2-1	TRBV19	NA	NA	TGTGCCAGTTCTCTAAGGGGCACCTCCTACAATGAGCAGTTCTTC	CASSLRGTSYNEQFF
TRBJ2-5	TRBV30	NA	NA	TGTGCCTGGAGGACCTGGGGGAGAGAGACCCAGTACTTC	CAWRTWGRETQYF
TRBJ2-5	TRBV19	NA	NA	TGTGCCAGTAGTATAGATCTTGGGAAAGAGACCCAGTACTTC	CASSIDLGKETQYF
TRBJ1-6	TRBV28	TRBD1	NA	TGTGCCAGCAGTCCGGACAGGGCTAATTCACCCCTCCACTTT	CASSPDRANSPLHF
TRBJ1-1	TRBV6-5	NA	NA	TGTGCCAGCAAGCCCGGGAGTCCAACGGGTGAAGCTTTCTTT	CASKPGSPTGEAFF
TRBJ2-7	TRBV2	NA	NA	TGTGCCAGCAGCGTAGACCTTTCCTACGAGCAGTACTTC	CASSVDLSYEQYF
TRBJ2-5	TRBV9	NA	NA	TGTGCCAGCAGCGTAGAGGGGGAGACCCAGTACTTC	CASSVEGETQYF
TRBJ1-5	TRBV6-1	NA	once	TGTGCCAGCAGTGAATCACACAATCAGCCCCAGCATTTT	CASSESHNQPQHF
TRBJ2-1	TRBV30	NA	NA	TGTGCCTGGAGTGTAGTGGATGAGCAGTTCTTC	CAWSVVDEQFF
TRBJ2-1	TRBV5-1	NA	NA	TGCGCCAGCAGCTTTGCCACGGGGGGCAGTTCCTACAATGAGCAGTTCTTC	CASSFATGGSSYNEQFF
TRBJ1-2	TRBV5-8	TRBD1	NA	TGTGCCAGCAGCTTCTTCAGACAGGGCGCTGGCTACACCTTC	CASSFFRQGAGYTF
TRBJ1-2	TRBV10-3	TRBD1	NA	TGTGCCATCAGTGAGAGGGGGCAGGGTGGTGGCTACACCTTC	CAISERGQGGGYTF
TRBJ2-7	TRBV5-1	NA	NA	TGCGCCAGCGGAGTCCGGGACGGAGGCTACGAGCAGTACTTC	CASGVRDGGYEQYF
TRBJ1-1	TRBV2	NA	NA	TGTGCCAGCAGTGATGACACTGAAGCTTTCTTT	CASSDDTEAFF
TRBJ1-2	TRBV2	TRBD1	NA	TGTGCCAGCAAGACAGGGGACTATGGCTACACCTTC	CASKTGDYGYTF
TRBJ2-2	TRBV5-4	NA	medium-sized	TGTGCCAGCAGTCATAACACCGGGGAGCTGTTTTTT	CASSHNTGELFF
TRBJ2-1	TRBV11-1	TRBD2	NA	TGTGCCAGCACCCTACTGGGGCGCGGGGGGGCTGTTGAGCAGTTCTTC	CASTLLGRGGAVEQFF
TRBJ2-1	TRBV5-8	NA	NA	TGTGCCAGCAGCTTGGGTCAGGGGGGAGACAATGAGCAGTTCTTC	CASSLGQGGDNEQFF
TRBJ2-3	TRBV11-2	NA	NA	TGTGCCAGCAGCTTAGGTCGGGGCAGCACAGATACGCAGTATTTT	CASSLGRGSTDTQYF
TRBJ1-1	TRBV6-5	NA	NA	TGTGCCACACAAAGGGCCGGGTACACTGAAGCTTTCTTT	CATQRAGYTEAFF
TRBJ2-3	TRBV5-1	NA	NA	TGCGCCAGCAGCTTGGCCGTCAGCACAGATACGCAGTATTTT	CASSLAVSTDTQYF
TRBJ2-2	TRBV12-5	TRBD2	NA	TGTGCTAGTGGTTCGCTCATCTTGGGAGGGAGTGATAGCGGGGAGCTGTTTTTT	CASGSLILGGSDSGELFF
TRBJ1-1	TRBV6-6	NA	once	TGTGCCAGCAGCTCACCCATCACTGAAGCTTTCTTT	CASSSPITEAFF
TRBJ1-2	TRBV6-5	NA	NA	TGTGCCAGCAGTTACAACTATGGCTACACCTTC	CASSYNYGYTF
TRBJ2-7	TRBV20-1	NA	NA	TGCAGTGCTAGAGGGGGCTACGAGCAGTACTTC	CSARGGYEQYF
TRBJ2-5	TRBV5-1	NA	NA	TGCGCCAGCAGCTTCCAGGGTCCGGAGACCCAGTACTTC	CASSFQGPETQYF
TRBJ2-3	TRBV7-3	NA	NA	TGTGCCAGCAGCCAAACAGGACTTTCCACAGATACGCAGTATTTT	CASSQTGLSTDTQYF
TRBJ2-2	TRBV9	TRBD2	NA	TGTGCCAGCAGCGGACTAGCGGGGGGGCATTTTGGCGGGGAGCTGTTTTTT	CASSGLAGGHFGGELFF
TRBJ1-1	TRBV18	NA	NA	TGTGCCAGCTCACCTCTTCTCGAAGAGGCTGAAGCTTTCTTT	CASSPLLEEAEAFF
TRBJ2-1	TRBV12-5	NA	NA	TGTGCTAGTGGTTTGGTACTCGGAGGGAAAGATGAGCAGTTCTTC	CASGLVLGGKDEQFF